The 22 T cell receptor beta chains in this list originate from one sample, sequenced in a study of cytomegalovirus exposure and HLA in healthy donors. 13 Jbeta primers and 60 Vbeta primers were used for the PCR. Clones were read by immunoSEQ multiplex PCR, and TCRdb kept only the in-frame ones, dropping some. The profile shows about 110,000 clones, around 62% of them singletons. The sample comprised PBMCs. The source is a young man in good health and CMV-seropositive.

The chain links TRBV11-2 to TRBJ2-5; the D gene is possibly TRBD2 (5 bases). CDR3 length: 14 residues. V gave up 1 base and J gave up 5 bases, with 11 bases separating them. Germline CDR1 SGHAT, CDR2 FQNNGV. CDR3 sequence reads: CASSLGLPGETQYF. CDR3 DNA sequence: TGTGCCAGCAGCTTAGGACTACCGGGTGAGACCCAGTACTTC. Combining the CDR3 with reference TRBV11-2 and TRBJ2-5 gives the whole variable domain EAGVAQSPRYKIIEKRQSVAFWCNPISGHATLYWYQQILGQGPKLLIQFQNNGVVDDSQLPKDRFSAERLKGVDSTLKIQPAKLEDSAVYLCASSLGLPGETQYFGPGTRLLVL.

The chain links TRBV10-3 to TRBJ2-1, with D possibly TRBD2 on 5 matching bases. This CDR3 has 15 amino acids. The germline CDR1 and CDR2 sequences are ENHRY and SYGVKD. The ends were cut back, 7 bases at V and 0 bases at J, with 13 bases in the middle. Here the CDR3 DNA reads TGTGCCATCACCGAAGGACTCCGCTCCTACAATGAGCAGTTCTTC. Amino acid sequence: CAITEGLRSYNEQFF.

This clone was recorded a few times. The junction shows a germline mismatch at one end, possibly a read error. The rearrangement uses TRBV2 and TRBJ2-5; tentative D call: TRBD1 (6 bases). CDR1 and CDR2 (germline): SNHLY, FYNNEI. The CDR3 length is 12 residues. The CDR3 bases are TGTGCCAGCAGTCCACAGGGAGAGGCCCAGTACTTC. Its protein product is CASSPQGEAQYF.

In regard to this clone: This same CDR3 is encoded by further DNA sequences in the sample. The chain is built from TRBV5-1 and TRBJ2-5; tentative D call: TRBD1 (7 bases). The CDR3 is 14 residues long. In germline, CDR1 is SGHRS, CDR2 YFSETQ. V lost 0 bases to trimming and J lost 5 bases, with 11 bases between them. The chain's CDR3 is CASSLGQGGETQYF. CDR3 DNA sequence: TGCGCCAGCAGCTTGGGACAGGGAGGTGAGACCCAGTACTTC.

This clone has only one observation. CDR3 DNA: TGTGCCAGCAGCTTAAACGGTTTTCAGCCCCAGCATTTT. Protein: CASSLNGFQPQHF. V and J are TRBV7-8 and TRBJ1-5; D unresolved. Trimming shortened V by 2 bases and J by 6 bases, and 8 bases separated the two germline ends. Germline V lookup: CDR1 SGHVS, CDR2 FQNEAQ. CDR3 length equals 13 residues.

This clone was observed a handful of times. Other nucleotide sequences from this sample produce the same CDR3. The chain links TRBV19 to TRBJ1-1; 7 bases match TRBD1. Germline V gives CDR1 LNHDA, CDR2 SQIVND (reference sequence). Trimming removed 4 bases from V and 6 bases from J; junction bases left unmatched: 2. CDR3 size: 12 residues. The CDR3 region is CASSRQGPEAFF. The DNA of the CDR3 is TGTGCCAGTAGTAGACAGGGACCTGAAGCTTTCTTT. Combining the CDR3 with reference TRBV19 and TRBJ1-1 gives the whole variable domain DGGITQSPKYLFRKEGQNVTLSCEQNLNHDAMYWYRQDPGQGLRLIYYSQIVNDFQKGDIAEGYSVSREKKESFPLTVTSAQKNPTAFYLCASSRQGPEAFFGQGTRLTVV.

The CDR3 nucleotides read TGTGCCAGCAGCCTTCAGGGCGCTGAAGCTTTCTTT. Protein: CASSLQGAEAFF. The chain combines TRBV7-6 with TRBJ1-1; a weak D match, TRBD1 (5 bases). Trimming took off 5 bases at V and 6 bases at J, with 10 bases between the two ends. This CDR3 region has 12 residues. The germline CDR1 and CDR2 sequences are SGHVS and FNYEAQ.

This chain connects TRBV7-8 to TRBJ2-3; TRBD2 matches at 14 bases. The V gene end was trimmed by 4 bases and the J gene end by 0 bases; junction bases not matched to a gene: 6. The CDR3 sequence is 18 residues long. The V gene's germline CDR1 is SGHVS and CDR2 FQNEAQ. The chain's CDR3 is CASSSGLAGEPSTDTQYF. As DNA, the CDR3 is TGTGCCAGCAGCTCGGGACTAGCGGGGGAACCTAGCACAGATACGCAGTATTTT.

The V gene is TRBV16, the J gene TRBJ1-5; D ambiguous. The CDR3 has 14 amino acids. Trimming left V 5 bases short and J 7 bases short, with 15 bases between. Germline V gene lookup returns CDR1 KGHSY and CDR2 FQNENV. The CDR3 spells CASSATGYGQPQHF. The CDR3 DNA sequence: TGTGCCAGCAGCGCAACGGGGTACGGGCAGCCCCAGCATTTT.

The V gene is TRBV6-1, the J gene TRBJ2-5, with D unclear. CDR3 length equals 15 residues. Germline loops: CDR1 MNHNS, CDR2 SASEGT. Trimming shortened V by 2 bases and J by 5 bases, and 15 bases separated the two germline ends. CDR3 amino acids: CASSESRTPAETQYF. CDR3 in DNA: TGTGCCAGCAGTGAATCCCGAACCCCCGCGGAGACCCAGTACTTC.

This chain links TRBV7-9 with TRBJ2-7, with 8 bases lining up with TRBD1. The trim removed 5 bases at V and 6 bases at J, leaving 6 bases unmatched. Germline loops: CDR1 SEHNR, CDR2 FQNEAQ (reference sequence). The length of the CDR3 is 13 residues. The CDR3 bases are TGTGCCAGCAGCCGGGACAGGTCTGGCGAGCAGTACTTC. Translated, it gives CASSRDRSGEQYF.

The chain combines TRBV18 with TRBJ1-1; D ambiguous. Trimming pared 3 bases from V and 3 bases from J, leaving 17 bases between. From germline, CDR1 is KGHSH and CDR2 LQKENI. This CDR3 contains 16 residues. The CDR3: CASSPLTWSQDTEAFF. CDR3 sequence (DNA): TGTGCCAGCTCACCCCTGACCTGGTCGCAGGACACTGAAGCTTTCTTT.

The gene calls are TRBV2 and TRBJ1-1; D remains unclear. Germline assignment: CDR1 SNHLY and CDR2 FYNNEI. The CDR3 covers 15 residues. Trimming took 7 bases from V and 6 from J, leaving 21 bases between them. CDR3 nucleotide sequence: TGTGCCAGCACCAAAGGATCAACCTGGGGAGCTGAAGCTTTCTTT. It specifies CASTKGSTWGAEAFF.

This chain connects TRBV7-9 to TRBJ2-7; 8 bases fit TRBD2. This CDR3 region has 13 residues. V trimming: 4 bases; J trimming: 10 bases; junction bases outside the gene matches: 9. Germline V gene lookup returns CDR1 SEHNR and CDR2 FQNEAQ (reference sequence). The DNA for the CDR3 is TGTGCCAGCAGCTCGCAGATAGCGGGGACACAGTACTTC. Protein sequence: CASSSQIAGTQYF.

V and J are TRBV5-1 and TRBJ1-6; D might be TRBD1 (5 bases). This CDR3 has 15 amino acids. Germline V gene sequence: CDR1 SGHRS, CDR2 YFSETQ. The V gene lost 1 base and the J gene lost 10 bases, with 15 bases spanning the gap. The chain's CDR3 is CASSLSGQGGSPLHF. For the CDR3, the DNA is TGCGCCAGCAGCTTGTCAGGTCAGGGAGGATCACCCCTCCACTTT.

The V gene is TRBV5-6, the J gene TRBJ2-3; weak D call: TRBD2 (5 bases). Germline CDR1 reads SGHDT; CDR2 reads YYEEEE. The CDR3 is 13 amino acids. V was clipped by 1 base and J by 5 bases, with 8 bases between them. The DNA for the CDR3 is TGTGCCAGCAGCTTGCGGGCGGGAGATACGCAGTATTTT. Its translation is CASSLRAGDTQYF.

V gene TRBV7-9 combines with J gene TRBJ1-1, with D possibly TRBD1 on 6 matching bases. This CDR3 has 16 amino acids. Germline CDR1 reads SEHNR; CDR2 reads FQNEAQ (reference sequence). V lost 0 bases to trimming and J lost 3 bases, with 14 bases between them. CDR3 amino acids: CASSLATGGVDTEAFF. CDR3 in DNA: TGTGCCAGCAGCTTAGCTACGGGGGGCGTGGACACTGAAGCTTTCTTT.

CDR3 coding DNA: TGTGCCAGCAGCAAAGAACTAGCCCGGGATACGCAGTATTTT. Translating gives CASSKELARDTQYF. The J gene is TRBJ2-3, the V gene TRBV6-4, with TRBD2 as a possible D gene (6 bases). In germline, CDR1 is MRHNA, CDR2 SNTAGT. This CDR3 comprises 14 residues. Trimming removed 6 bases from V and 6 bases from J, with 16 bases in between.

The rearrangement uses TRBV5-1 and TRBJ2-1; 7 nucleotides agree with TRBD2. V trimming: 2 bases; J trimming: 9 bases; junction bases outside the gene matches: 11. Germline V gene data show CDR1 as SGHRS and CDR2 as YFSETQ. The CDR3 extends over 15 amino acids. CDR3 bases: TGCGCCAGCAGCTTCGATACTAGCGATGTGGGTGAGCAGTTCTTC. It specifies CASSFDTSDVGEQFF.

This chain connects TRBV7-9 to TRBJ2-5; 11 nucleotides match TRBD2. The CDR3 spans 16 residues. Germline V gene sequence: CDR1 SEHNR, CDR2 FQNEAQ (reference sequence). J was trimmed by 4 bases and V by 2 bases; bases with no gene match: 6. As DNA, the CDR3 is TGTGCCAGCAGCTTAATTAGCGGGGGGGCAGGAGAGACCCAGTACTTC. Residues: CASSLISGGAGETQYF.

V gene TRBV11-3 combines with J gene TRBJ2-7; D is perhaps TRBD1 (6 bases). The CDR3 sequence is 15 residues long. Trimming removed 3 bases from V and 3 bases from J, with 15 bases in between. CDR1 is SGHNT and CDR2 is YENEEA in the germline V gene. The CDR3 is CASSFPGQGNYEQYF. DNA for the CDR3: TGTGCCAGCAGCTTTCCTGGGCAGGGGAACTACGAGCAGTACTTC.

V is TRBV9 and J is TRBJ2-1; 11 positions agree with TRBD2. The CDR3 contains 15 residues. Germline assignment: CDR1 SGDLS and CDR2 YYNGEE. Trimming removed 3 bases from V and 7 bases from J; junction bases left unmatched: 6. DNA for the CDR3: TGTGCCAGCAGCGGTAGCGGGGGGGCCTGGAATGAGCAGTTCTTC. Translation gives CASSGSGGAWNEQFF.